What follows describes a single T cell receptor beta chain. The antigen is unknown. The data are from a study of vaccination effects on CD4 cells after COVID-19. Measured with immunoSEQ multiplex PCR; TCRdb has only the in-frame clones, and not every one. Of fewer than 65,000 clones listed, about 79% were seen once; the top ten hold 3% to 4%. With the ViraFEST assay, the study expanded antigen-specific CD4+ T cells using viral peptide pools, then sequenced them. Upon completion of about ten days in culture, CD4+ T cells were isolated. Nobody among the vaccine recipients had prior SARS-CoV-2 infection (nucleocapsid antibodies were negative). Cultures of fewer than 2.5 million PBMC per well contained around 11 IU/ml IL-2 plus 10 ug/ml peptides. Half-medium exchanges with IL-2 medium took place on days 3 and 7. Notes on the study in general: Nearly all vaccine-induced clones in healthy recipients recognized only SARS-CoV-2. Clones induced by infection and by vaccine showed marked clonal contraction late after vaccination.

The sample was CD4+ T cells from PBMCs cultured with HCoV-OC43 spike peptides, taken before COVID-19 vaccination. The subset is: HCoV-OC43 spike overlapping peptide pool stimulation. This TCR was recovered from a human donor who received a COVID-19 vaccine.

DNA for the CDR3: TGTGCCAGCAGCTTAACGACAGTCAACACTGAAGCTTTCTTT. This sequence encodes CASSLTTVNTEAFF. The chain couples TRBV7-3 to TRBJ1-1, with a tentative D call TRBD1 (5 bases). Germline loops: CDR1 SGHTA, CDR2 FQGTGA. The CDR3 is made up of 14 amino acids. The germline V and J ends were trimmed by 0 bases and 2 bases, with 7 bases remaining between them.